The rows below give T cell receptor beta chains drawn from one sample of a study of T cells in localized non-small cell lung cancer. Produced via immunoSEQ multiplex PCR; TCRdb's table is partial and in-frame only. The sample shows 4,000 to 4,500 clones, about 25% of them seen only once. Sequenced here: lung tumor tissue, sampled before any cancer treatment. The receptors were sampled from an older male donor with stage I lung adenocarcinoma. Both conserved end residues are part of each CDR3. D genes are given only for firm matches. Not all rows give a size; the values are once, few, many and, for expanded clones, a class.

abundance,d_gene,j_gene,v_gene,CDR3aa,CDR3nt
few,NA,TRBJ2-2,TRBV11-3,CASSLSGQYTGELFF,TGTGCCAGCAGCTTATCCGGACAGTACACCGGGGAGCTGTTTTTT
NA,NA,TRBJ1-1,TRBV15,CATSKERGSGGNTEAFF,TGTGCCACCAGCAAAGAAAGAGGGAGTGGGGGGAACACTGAAGCTTTCTTT
NA,NA,TRBJ2-7,TRBV29-1,CSVGGGLVYEQYF,TGCAGCGTCGGAGGGGGCTTGGTCTACGAGCAGTACTTC
few,TRBD1,TRBJ1-2,TRBV28,CASSLLTGEGYTF,TGTGCCAGCAGTTTACTTACAGGGGAAGGCTACACCTTC
medium-sized,NA,TRBJ2-1,TRBV11-3,CASQRVGEPYNEQFF,TGTGCCAGCCAGCGAGTAGGGGAACCCTACAATGAGCAGTTCTTC
NA,TRBD1,TRBJ1-5,TRBV6-8,CASSSRTGPRVPQHF,TGTGCCAGCAGTTCTAGGACAGGCCCAAGGGTGCCCCAGCATTTT
few,NA,TRBJ1-1,TRBV9,CASSRTGNTEAFF,TGTGCCAGCAGCCGTACAGGGAACACTGAAGCTTTCTTT
few,TRBD1,TRBJ2-7,TRBV19,CASSAPGGRLSEQYF,TGTGCCAGTAGTGCCCCAGGGGGCAGGTTAAGCGAGCAGTACTTC
NA,NA,TRBJ2-5,TRBV6-8,CASRPPWTQETQYF,TGTGCCAGCCGACCCCCCTGGACACAAGAGACCCAGTACTTC
NA,TRBD2,TRBJ2-1,TRBV5-1,CASSTSGANNEQFF,TGCGCCAGCAGCACTAGCGGGGCTAACAATGAGCAGTTCTTC
NA,NA,TRBJ2-3,TRBV5-1,CASSLGGLSTDTQYF,TGCGCCAGCAGCTTGGGTGGCTTAAGCACAGATACGCAGTATTTT
NA,NA,TRBJ1-4,TRBV9,CASSPGEYEKLFF,TGTGCCAGCAGCCCTGGCGAGTATGAAAAACTGTTTTTT
NA,TRBD1,TRBJ2-2,TRBV29-1,CSVGDRHTGELFF,TGCAGCGTGGGGGACAGACACACCGGGGAGCTGTTTTTT
once,TRBD2,TRBJ2-1,TRBV11-3,CASSLMAGAYNEQFF,TGTGCCAGCAGCTTAATGGCGGGGGCCTACAATGAGCAGTTCTTC
few,TRBD2,TRBJ2-7,TRBV11-3,CASSFRGVSYEQYF,TGTGCCAGCAGCTTTCGGGGGGTCTCCTACGAGCAGTACTTC
few,NA,TRBJ2-1,TRBV7-6,CASSLFPILQYNEQFF,TGTGCCAGCAGCTTATTCCCGATTCTACAATACAATGAGCAGTTCTTC
large,NA,TRBJ2-5,TRBV18,CASSPGYQETQYF,TGTGCCAGCTCACCCGGGTACCAAGAGACCCAGTACTTC
few,TRBD2,TRBJ2-5,TRBV11-3,CASSYGGTSGGALETQYF,TGTGCCAGCAGCTATGGCGGGACTAGCGGGGGGGCCCTGGAGACCCAGTACTTC
NA,TRBD1,TRBJ2-3,TRBV11-3,CASSLNLAGTGSDTQYF,TGTGCCAGCAGCCTAAATTTAGCAGGGACAGGTTCAGATACGCAGTATTTT
NA,NA,TRBJ2-1,TRBV29-1,CSVEDLRNEQFF,TGCAGCGTTGAAGATCTTAGAAATGAGCAGTTCTTC
NA,NA,TRBJ1-1,TRBV11-3,CASSLRSGAVDIAFF,TGTGCCAGCAGCTTAAGGTCAGGGGCCGTTGATATAGCTTTCTTT
NA,TRBD1,TRBJ2-7,TRBV10-2,CASTRRGQGEQYF,TGCGCCAGCACTCGCAGGGGGCAAGGGGAGCAGTACTTC
few,NA,TRBJ1-1,TRBV11-3,CASSPGGMNTEAFF,TGTGCCAGCAGTCCCGGCGGGATGAACACTGAAGCTTTCTTT
few,TRBD1,TRBJ2-7,TRBV6-8,CASSYGTGTYEQYF,TGTGCCAGCAGTTACGGGACAGGGACCTACGAGCAGTACTTC
few,NA,TRBJ1-1,TRBV29-1,CSVSAEPGQAFF,TGCAGCGTCTCCGCTGAACCGGGGCAAGCTTTCTTT
NA,TRBD1,TRBJ1-6,TRBV5-1,CASSATTGTVNSPLHF,TGCGCCAGCAGCGCCACGACCGGGACAGTTAATTCACCCCTCCACTTT
medium-sized,NA,TRBJ2-6,TRBV6-8,CASSPAVSGANVLTF,TGTGCCAGCTCACCGGCAGTCTCTGGGGCCAACGTCCTGACTTTC
few,NA,TRBJ2-2,TRBV6-7,CASSDHRPVGELFF,TGTGCCAGCAGTGATCACAGACCCGTCGGGGAGCTGTTTTTT
few,NA,TRBJ1-1,TRBV25-1,CASSEGNAWTEAFF,TGTGCCAGCAGTGAAGGGAATGCTTGGACTGAAGCTTTCTTT
few,TRBD1,TRBJ2-5,TRBV14,CASSRDRLYQETQYF,TGTGCCAGCAGCCGGGACAGACTGTACCAAGAGACCCAGTACTTC
NA,NA,TRBJ2-7,TRBV9,CASKDRAYEQYF,TGTGCCAGCAAGGACAGAGCCTACGAGCAGTACTTC
medium-sized,NA,TRBJ2-1,TRBV11-3,CASSLDSAVIEQFF,TGTGCCAGCAGCTTAGATTCCGCGGTCATCGAGCAGTTCTTC
few,TRBD2,TRBJ2-2,TRBV6-8,CASRTSDTGELFF,TGTGCCTCCAGGACTAGCGACACCGGGGAGCTGTTTTTT
few,NA,TRBJ1-5,TRBV11-3,CASSLDGGGDQPQHF,TGTGCCAGCAGCCTTGACGGAGGGGGGGATCAGCCCCAGCATTTT
once,TRBD1,TRBJ1-4,TRBV5-1,CASSLEGTGSPKLFF,TGCGCCAGCAGCTTGGAGGGGACAGGGTCCCCTAAACTGTTTTTT
NA,NA,TRBJ1-2,TRBV4-1,CASSPSGADSFPFYGYTF,TGCGCCAGCAGCCCTTCGGGAGCCGACAGCTTTCCTTTCTATGGCTACACCTTC
few,NA,TRBJ2-3,TRBV9,CASSVSPRTDTQYF,TGTGCCAGCAGCGTTAGCCCCAGAACAGATACGCAGTATTTT
NA,TRBD1,TRBJ1-6,TRBV30,CAWRDSYNSPLHF,TGTGCCTGGCGGGACAGCTATAATTCACCCCTCCACTTT
NA,NA,TRBJ1-4,TRBV1,CASSQAGTTNEKLFF,TGCGCCAGCAGCCAAGCGGGGACAACTAATGAAAAACTGTTTTTT
NA,NA,TRBJ2-7,TRBV30,CAYGREYEQYF,TGTGCCTACGGCAGGGAATACGAGCAGTACTTC
few,NA,TRBJ2-2,TRBV9,CASSVVLSGELFF,TGTGCCAGCAGCGTAGTATTATCCGGGGAGCTGTTTTTT
medium-sized,NA,TRBJ2-7,TRBV29-1,CSVGAGRFSYEQYF,TGCAGCGTTGGCGCAGGGCGCTTCTCCTACGAGCAGTACTTC
few,NA,TRBJ2-7,TRBV4-1,CASSGRDGTYEQYF,TGCGCCAGCAGCGGCCGGGACGGGACCTACGAGCAGTACTTC